A single T cell receptor (beta chain) is shown here with its context. The table lists this clonotype with a few counts. The antigen it binds to is not known. Per-base quality was not reported, and no clone a single base away is much larger than it. Library creation used 5' RACE. The sequencing machine was an Illumina HiSeq 2000. A universal primer binding site was introduced by template switching, and a unique molecular identifier was present in the final cDNA, enabling accurate counting of TCR cDNA molecules. First-strand cDNA for TCR alpha and beta chains was synthesized from specific primers in the conserved constant-segment region. To control for contamination, each cDNA library was double barcoded with a SMART-Mk sample barcode plus Illumina barcodes. Two successive PCR steps introduced TruSeq adapter sequences along with Illumina sample barcodes. Sequencing of the TCR alpha and beta cDNA libraries was done on the Illumina HiSeq platform using custom primers. Processing in the source paper ran as follows. Unique molecular identifiers were extracted from raw reads with MiGEC, and CDR3 positions were determined with MiXCR. For each individual, recombination models were inferred using an EM algorithm with the repgenHMM and IGoR tools. Shared clonotype analysis was performed with the tcR package in R, normalizing sharing by the product of cloneset sizes. To study raw recombination without the effects of thymic and clonal selection, out-of-frame nonproductive sequences were analyzed. TCRdb redid the processing of the public reads, applying fastp at Q25 and MiXCR, and retained in-frame beta chains. All rows with the same CDR3 protein become a single entry with the most common DNA and genes. In this record, the V and J calls reflect TCRdb's handling and not the investigators' own analysis. The sample profile shows over 500,000 distinct CDR3 sequences; approximately 22% of them were found once. Under 0.95% of the sample is taken by the ten largest.

This sample was taken from a study of identical twins (dated by TCRdb to the mid-2010s). A note on the overall study: To test whether fetal clonotypes persist, this study deep-sequenced TCR alpha and beta repertoires from monozygotic twins, from unrelated adults of various ages, and from cord blood. To rule out contamination, the twin experiments were replicated at different times with different library preparation protocols. Broader findings and caveats from the paper: A weaker excess of twin sharing was found in beta out-of-frame sequences because the signal-to-noise ratio was lowered by fewer shared sequences. Invariant T cells such as MAIT and iNKT could partly confound zero-insertion analyses, although diverse VJ usage argued against such confounding for most clonotypes. Abundant cord blood beta clonotypes had fewer insertions, young adult naive repertoires showed a similar but weaker trend, and memory repertoires showed no such trend. Out-of-frame TCR alpha sequences shared between twins showed an excess of low generation-probability sequences compared with coincidental sharing between unrelated individuals. Out-of-frame TCR alpha sharing in monozygotic twins was systematically underestimated by recombination models, whereas sharing between unrelated individuals was in agreement with the recombination models. Because the same donors could not be followed over many years, the conclusions relied on cross-sectional statistical analysis.

Relative to germline, V is 0 bases shorter and J is 5 bases shorter, with 9 bases between their ends. From cysteine to phenylalanine, the CDR3 is 13 amino acids long. Only CDR3 DNA remains: 39 bases, in frame from the first base. CDR1 and CDR2 are read off the germline V gene as SGHRS and YFSETQ. All donors were healthy Caucasians. The twin cohort consisted of three pairs of female monozygotic twins, all aged about 18 to 30 years. Positive isolation kits from Invitrogen were used to isolate CD4+ and CD8+ T cell populations. The sample also formed part of further work on T cells expressing NK-cell markers. As the second study states: Three sorted T-cell subsets (CD3+CD56+NKG2C+, CD3+CD56+NKG2C- and CD3+CD56-NKG2C+) from several donors had their TCR beta-chain repertoires profiled. Among the eight sequenced donors, seven were HCMV-seropositive and one was HCMV-seronegative. To restrict sorting to alphabetaTCR-expressing T cells, an anti-gammadeltaTCR antibody was added in several experiments. In a handful of donors, the dominant CD3+CD56+NKG2C+ clonotypes were among the top 10 CD8+ clonotypes and accounted for about 1.0-7.0% of CD8+ T cells. Those dominant clonotypes were again the most abundant among CD3+CD56-NKG2C+ cells in several donors, at roughly 25-65%. Whether the expanded NKG2C-expressing T cell clones were specific for HCMV antigens remained unclear. Randomly selected healthy volunteers, three men and five women, were used as the eight sequenced donors. HCMV-specific IgG was detected in serum with a commercial ELISA kit to determine HCMV serostatus. MIGEC was used to demultiplex reads and group reads by UMI, and MiTCR was used to assemble and quantify clonotypes. Only TCR cDNA sequences supported by at least two reads were kept to exclude erroneous sequences. The tcR package was used for downstream repertoire analysis, and clonotypes were matched across fractions by CDR3 nucleotide sequence plus V segment. VDJmatch was used to annotate antigen specificity against VDJdb, with one amino acid substitution allowed in CDR3.

The TCR sequence derives from a woman aged 18-35 years in good health. Recombination connected TRBV5-1 to TRBJ2-7; too little of a D gene remains to name it. Sequencing used CD4+ T cells sorted from blood. CDR3 reads: CASSLGGQNEQYF. The DNA sequence is TGCGCCAGCAGCTTGGGGGGTCAGAACGAGCAGTACTTC.